This T cell receptor (beta chain) emerged from a study of cytomegalovirus exposure and HLA in healthy donors. Across the study: Among 150 million to 200 million T cells, an earlier analysis found 90 million to 130 million unique TCR beta sequences. Whole-study findings and limits: A later analysis by the authors found several of the most significant clusters apparently linked to common viral pathogens.

Primers: 60 Vbeta forward and 13 Jbeta reverse. Data came from immunoSEQ multiplex PCR; TCRdb stores just in-frame clones and leaves some out. The data show 110,000 to 150,000 clones, approximately 70% seen once. The CDR3 contains 15 residues. The germline CDR1 and CDR2 sequences are MNHNY and SVGAGI (reference sequence). V gave up 0 bases and J gave up 3 bases, with 9 bases separating them. This clone was counted a few times. What it recognizes is unknown. The TCR was taken from a woman aged 60-70 years in good health and CMV-seropositive. The sequenced sample consisted of PBMCs. The genes are TRBV6-6 and TRBJ2-4; D unresolved. The CDR3: CASSYSSGRKNIQYF. The CDR3 DNA is TGTGCCAGCAGTTACTCGTCAGGCCGCAAAAACATTCAGTACTTC.